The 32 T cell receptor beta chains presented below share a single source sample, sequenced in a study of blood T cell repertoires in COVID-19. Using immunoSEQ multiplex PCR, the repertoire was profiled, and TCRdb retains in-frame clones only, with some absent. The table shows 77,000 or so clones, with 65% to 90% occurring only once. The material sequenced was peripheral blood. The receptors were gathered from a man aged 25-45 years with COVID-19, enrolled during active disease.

CDR3 protein: CASSRTGGPSYEQYF. The CDR3 DNA reads TGTGCCAGCAGTCGGACAGGGGGCCCCAGCTACGAGCAGTACTTC. V usage is TRBV28 and J usage is TRBJ2-7; 11 bases agree with TRBD1. There are 15 residues in the CDR3. Germline trimming cut 5 bases from V and 3 bases from J; bases unmatched to any gene: 6. Germline V gene data show CDR1 as MDHEN and CDR2 as SYDVKM.

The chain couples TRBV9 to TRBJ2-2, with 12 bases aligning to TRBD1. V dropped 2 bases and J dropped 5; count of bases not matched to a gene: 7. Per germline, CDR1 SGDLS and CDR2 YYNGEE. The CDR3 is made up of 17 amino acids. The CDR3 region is CASSVGQGARGTGELFF. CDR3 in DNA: TGTGCCAGCAGCGTGGGACAGGGGGCGAGGGGAACCGGGGAGCTGTTTTTT.

CDR3 sequence (DNA): TGTGCCAGCAGCGACCCCCCGGACAGGGTTCCTGGGCAGGGGACCCAGTACTTC. This sequence encodes CASSDPPDRVPGQGTQYF. The chain combines TRBV2 with TRBJ2-5; 8 bases match TRBD1. The CDR3 is 18 amino acids. Germline V lookup: CDR1 SNHLY, CDR2 FYNNEI. The V segment lost 6 bases and the J segment 7 bases; nucleotides outside the gene matches: 22.

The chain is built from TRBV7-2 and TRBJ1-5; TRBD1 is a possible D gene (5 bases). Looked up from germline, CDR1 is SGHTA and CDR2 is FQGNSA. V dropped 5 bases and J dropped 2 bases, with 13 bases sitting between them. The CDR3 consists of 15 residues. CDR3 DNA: TGTGCCAGCAGCCCCCCCGGGGGTGGCAATCAGCCCCAGCATTTT. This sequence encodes CASSPPGGGNQPQHF.

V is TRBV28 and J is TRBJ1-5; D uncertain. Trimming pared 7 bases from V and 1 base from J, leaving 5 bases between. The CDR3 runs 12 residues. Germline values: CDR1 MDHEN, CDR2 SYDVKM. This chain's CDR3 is CASKRSNQPQHF. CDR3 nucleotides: TGTGCCAGCAAGCGGAGCAATCAGCCCCAGCATTTT.

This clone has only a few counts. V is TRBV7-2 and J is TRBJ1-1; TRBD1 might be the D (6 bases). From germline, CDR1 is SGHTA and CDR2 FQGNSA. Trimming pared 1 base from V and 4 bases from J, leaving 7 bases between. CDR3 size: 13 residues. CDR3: CASSLGGGTEAFF. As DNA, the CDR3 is TGTGCCAGCAGCTTAGGAGGGGGCACTGAAGCTTTCTTT.

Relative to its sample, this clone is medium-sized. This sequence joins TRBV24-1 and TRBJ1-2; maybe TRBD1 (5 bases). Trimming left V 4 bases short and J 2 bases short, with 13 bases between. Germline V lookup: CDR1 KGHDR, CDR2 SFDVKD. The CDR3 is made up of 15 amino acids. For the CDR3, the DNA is TGTGCCACCAGTGACGCTGGACACCCCAACTATGGCTACACCTTC. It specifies CATSDAGHPNYGYTF.

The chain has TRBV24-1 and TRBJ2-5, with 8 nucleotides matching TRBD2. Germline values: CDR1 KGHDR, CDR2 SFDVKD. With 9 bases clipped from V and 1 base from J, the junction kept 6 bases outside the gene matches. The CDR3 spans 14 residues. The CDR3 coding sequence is TGTGCCACCTCACAAACTAGCGGCCAAGAGACCCAGTACTTC. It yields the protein CATSQTSGQETQYF.

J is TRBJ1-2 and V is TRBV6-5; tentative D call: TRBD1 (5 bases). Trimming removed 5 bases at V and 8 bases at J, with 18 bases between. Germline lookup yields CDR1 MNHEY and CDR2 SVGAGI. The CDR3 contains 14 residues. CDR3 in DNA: TGTGCCAGCAGTCCCCTTGGGGCCCTTGGAGGCTACACCTTC. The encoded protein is CASSPLGALGGYTF.

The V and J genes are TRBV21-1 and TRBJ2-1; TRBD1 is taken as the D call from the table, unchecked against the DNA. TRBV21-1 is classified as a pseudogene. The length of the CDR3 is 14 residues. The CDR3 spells CASTRFKGDNEQFF. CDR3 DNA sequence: TGTGCCAGCACCCGGTTCAAGGGGGACAATGAGCAGTTCTTC.

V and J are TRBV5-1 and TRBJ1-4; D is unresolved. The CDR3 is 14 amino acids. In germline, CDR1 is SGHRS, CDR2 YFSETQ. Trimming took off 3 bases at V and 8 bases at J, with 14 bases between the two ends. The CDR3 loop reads CASSSRERGEKLFF. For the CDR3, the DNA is TGCGCCAGCAGCTCCCGGGAGCGAGGGGAAAAACTGTTTTTT.

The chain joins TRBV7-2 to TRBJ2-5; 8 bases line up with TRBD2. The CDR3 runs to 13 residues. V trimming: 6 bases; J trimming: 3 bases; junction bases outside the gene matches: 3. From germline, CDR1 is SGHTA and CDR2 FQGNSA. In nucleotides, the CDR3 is TGTGCCAGCAGAGCGGGAGCGGAAGAGACCCAGTACTTC. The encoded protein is CASRAGAEETQYF.

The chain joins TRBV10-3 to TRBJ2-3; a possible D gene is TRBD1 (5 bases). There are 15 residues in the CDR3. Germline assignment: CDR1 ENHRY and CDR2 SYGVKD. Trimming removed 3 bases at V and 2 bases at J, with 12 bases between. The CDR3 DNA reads TGTGCCATCAGTGATATGGGGCAGCCCACAGATACGCAGTATTTT. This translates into CAISDMGQPTDTQYF.

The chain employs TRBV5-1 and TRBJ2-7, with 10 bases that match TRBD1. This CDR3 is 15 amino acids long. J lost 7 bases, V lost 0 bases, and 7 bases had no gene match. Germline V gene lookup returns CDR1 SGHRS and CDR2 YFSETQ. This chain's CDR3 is CASSLEGQGRGEQYF. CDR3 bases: TGCGCCAGCAGCTTGGAGGGACAGGGGCGAGGAGAGCAGTACTTC.

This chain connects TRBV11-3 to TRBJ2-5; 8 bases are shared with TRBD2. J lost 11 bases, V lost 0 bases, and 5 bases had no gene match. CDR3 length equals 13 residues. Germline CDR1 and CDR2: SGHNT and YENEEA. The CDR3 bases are TGTGCCAGCAGCTTAGAATCGGGAGGGGAGCAGTACTTC. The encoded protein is CASSLESGGEQYF.

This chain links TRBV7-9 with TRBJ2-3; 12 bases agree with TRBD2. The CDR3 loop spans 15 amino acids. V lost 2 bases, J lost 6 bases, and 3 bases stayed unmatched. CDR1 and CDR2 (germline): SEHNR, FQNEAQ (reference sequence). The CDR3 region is CASSLLAGGMDTQYF. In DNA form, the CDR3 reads TGTGCCAGCAGCTTACTAGCGGGAGGGATGGATACGCAGTATTTT.

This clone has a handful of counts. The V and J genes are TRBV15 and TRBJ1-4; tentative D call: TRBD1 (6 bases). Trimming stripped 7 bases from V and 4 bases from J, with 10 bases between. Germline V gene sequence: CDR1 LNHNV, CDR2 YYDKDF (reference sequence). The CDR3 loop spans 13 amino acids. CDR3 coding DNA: TGTGCCACCACTGGACAGCATAATGAAAAACTGTTTTTT. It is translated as CATTGQHNEKLFF.

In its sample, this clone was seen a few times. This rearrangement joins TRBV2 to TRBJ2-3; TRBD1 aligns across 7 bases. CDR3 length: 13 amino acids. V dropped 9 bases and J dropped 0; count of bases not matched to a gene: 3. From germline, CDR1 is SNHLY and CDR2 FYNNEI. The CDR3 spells CASSTGSTDTQYF. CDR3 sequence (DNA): TGTGCCAGTTCGACAGGGAGCACAGATACGCAGTATTTT.

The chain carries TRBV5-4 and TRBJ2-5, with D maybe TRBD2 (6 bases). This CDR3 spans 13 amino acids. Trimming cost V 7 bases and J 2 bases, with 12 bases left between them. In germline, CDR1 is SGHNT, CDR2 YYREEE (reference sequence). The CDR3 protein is CASVRDLQETQYF. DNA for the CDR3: TGTGCCAGCGTTCGGGACTTACAAGAGACCCAGTACTTC.

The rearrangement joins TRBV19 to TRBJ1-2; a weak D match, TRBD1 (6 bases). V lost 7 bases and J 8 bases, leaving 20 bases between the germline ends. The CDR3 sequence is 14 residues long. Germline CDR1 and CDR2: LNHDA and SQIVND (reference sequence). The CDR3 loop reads CASTQGRGLGGYTF. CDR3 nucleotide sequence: TGTGCCAGTACCCAGGGGAGGGGACTCGGGGGCTACACCTTC.

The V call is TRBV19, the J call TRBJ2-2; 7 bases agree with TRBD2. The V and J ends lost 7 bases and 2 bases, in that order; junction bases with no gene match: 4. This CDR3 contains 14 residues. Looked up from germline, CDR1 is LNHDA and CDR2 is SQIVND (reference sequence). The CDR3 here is CASTKRDNTGELFF. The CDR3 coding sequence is TGTGCCAGTACTAAGCGGGATAACACCGGGGAGCTGTTTTTT.

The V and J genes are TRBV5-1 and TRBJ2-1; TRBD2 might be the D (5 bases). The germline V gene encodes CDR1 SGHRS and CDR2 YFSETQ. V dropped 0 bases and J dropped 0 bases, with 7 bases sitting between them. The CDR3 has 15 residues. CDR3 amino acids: CASSLGESSYNEQFF. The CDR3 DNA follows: TGCGCCAGCAGCTTGGGGGAGAGCTCCTACAATGAGCAGTTCTTC.

As DNA, the CDR3 is TGTGCCAGCAGCCAAGATTCGGGACTAGCTTCGCAGTATTTT. It yields the protein CASSQDSGLASQYF. The rearrangement links TRBV14 to TRBJ2-3, with 9 bases that match TRBD2. CDR1 and CDR2 (germline): SGHDN, FVKESK. The CDR3 length is 14 residues. V trimming: 0 bases; J trimming: 10 bases; junction bases outside the gene matches: 5.

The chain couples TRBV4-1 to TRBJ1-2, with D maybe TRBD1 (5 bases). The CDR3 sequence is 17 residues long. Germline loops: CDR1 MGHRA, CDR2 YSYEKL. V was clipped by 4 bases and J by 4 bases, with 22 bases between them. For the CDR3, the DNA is TGCGCCAGCAGCCCTGGAGCACAGGCACCATCTTCCTATGGCTACACCTTC. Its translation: CASSPGAQAPSSYGYTF.

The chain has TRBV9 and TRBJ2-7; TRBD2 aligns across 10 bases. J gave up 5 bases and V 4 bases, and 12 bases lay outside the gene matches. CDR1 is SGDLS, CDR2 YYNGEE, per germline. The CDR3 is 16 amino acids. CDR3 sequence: CASSPEGLAGAHEQYF. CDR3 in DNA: TGTGCCAGCAGCCCAGAGGGTCTAGCGGGAGCCCACGAGCAGTACTTC.

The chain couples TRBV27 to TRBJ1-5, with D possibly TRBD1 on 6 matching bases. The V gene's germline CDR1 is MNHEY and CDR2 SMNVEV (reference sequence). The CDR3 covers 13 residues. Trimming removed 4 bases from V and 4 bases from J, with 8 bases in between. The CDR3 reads CASSYRENQPQHF. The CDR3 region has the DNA TGTGCCAGCAGTTACAGGGAAAATCAGCCCCAGCATTTT.

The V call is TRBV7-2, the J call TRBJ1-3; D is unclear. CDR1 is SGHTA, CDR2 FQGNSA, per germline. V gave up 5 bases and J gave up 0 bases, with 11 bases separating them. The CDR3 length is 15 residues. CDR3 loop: CASSRTVSSGNTIYF. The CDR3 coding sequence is TGTGCCAGCAGCAGAACAGTGAGCTCTGGAAACACCATATATTTT.

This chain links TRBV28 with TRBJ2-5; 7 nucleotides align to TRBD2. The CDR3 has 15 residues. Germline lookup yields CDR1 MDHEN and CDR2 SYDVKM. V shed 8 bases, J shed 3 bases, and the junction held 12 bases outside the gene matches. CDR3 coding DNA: TGTGCCAGCGCCCCGCCCGGGGGAGGGGAAGAGACCCAGTACTTC. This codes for CASAPPGGGEETQYF. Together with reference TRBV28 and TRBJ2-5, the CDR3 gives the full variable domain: DVKVTQSSRYLVKRTGEKVFLECVQDMDHENMFWYRQDPGLGLRLIYFSYDVKMKEKGDIPEGYSVSREKKERFSLILESASTNQTSMYLCASAPPGGGEETQYFGPGTRLLVL.

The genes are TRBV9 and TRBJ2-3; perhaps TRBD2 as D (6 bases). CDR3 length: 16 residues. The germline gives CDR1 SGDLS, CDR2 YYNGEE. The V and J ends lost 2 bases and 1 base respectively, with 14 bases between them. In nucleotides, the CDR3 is TGTGCCAGCAGCGTGGCGACTAGGGTCGGCACAGATACGCAGTATTTT. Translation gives CASSVATRVGTDTQYF. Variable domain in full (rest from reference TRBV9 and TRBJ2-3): DSGVTQTPKHLITATGQRVTLRCSPRSGDLSVYWYQQSLDQGLQFLIQYYNGEERAKGNILERFSAQQFPDLHSELNLSSLELGDSALYFCASSVATRVGTDTQYFGPGTRLTVL.

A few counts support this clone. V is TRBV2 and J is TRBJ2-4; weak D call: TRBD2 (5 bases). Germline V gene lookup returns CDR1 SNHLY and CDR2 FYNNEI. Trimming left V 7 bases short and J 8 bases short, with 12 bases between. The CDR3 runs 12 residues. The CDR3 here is CASTASSDIQYF. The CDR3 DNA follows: TGTGCCAGCACGGCTAGCTCCGACATTCAGTACTTC.

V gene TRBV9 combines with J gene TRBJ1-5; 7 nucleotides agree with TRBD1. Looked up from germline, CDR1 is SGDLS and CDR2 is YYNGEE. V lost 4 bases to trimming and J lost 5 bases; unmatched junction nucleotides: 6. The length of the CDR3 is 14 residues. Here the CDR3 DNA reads TGTGCCAGCAGCCCCACAGGGGCCTATCAGCCCCAGCATTTT. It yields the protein CASSPTGAYQPQHF.

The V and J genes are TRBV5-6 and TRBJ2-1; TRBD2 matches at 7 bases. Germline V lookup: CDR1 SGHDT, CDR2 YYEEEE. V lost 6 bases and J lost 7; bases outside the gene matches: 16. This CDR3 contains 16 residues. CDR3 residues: CASNRGVGTNRNEQFF. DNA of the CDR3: TGTGCCAGCAACCGGGGGGTCGGGACCAACCGGAATGAGCAGTTCTTC. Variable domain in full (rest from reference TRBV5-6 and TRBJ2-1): DAGVTQSPTHLIKTRGQQVTLRCSPKSGHDTVSWYQQALGQGPQFIFQYYEEEERQRGNFPDRFSGHQFPNYSSELNVNALLLGDSALYLCASNRGVGTNRNEQFFGPGTRLTVL.